The 8 T cell receptor beta chains listed next were all sequenced from one sample in a study of T cells after yellow fever vaccination. TCRdb re-called the 5' RACE reads through MiXCR, storing one row per CDR3 protein. The sample shows some 350,000 distinct CDR3 sequences, 4.1% of them seen only once. Material: PBMCs, obtained 5 days after the yellow fever booster vaccination. These receptors all stem from a man between 18 and 29 years old who received the YFV17D yellow fever vaccine.

This clonotype was seen ten or more times. This chain joins TRBV20-1 and TRBJ1-1; the D gene is possibly TRBD1 (5 bases). Trimming removed 5 bases at V and 0 bases at J, with 13 bases between. Germline V gives CDR1 DFQATT, CDR2 SNEGSKA (reference sequence). The CDR3 runs 14 residues. The CDR3 loop is CSASWGPVNTEAFF. The CDR3 nucleotides are TGCAGTGCTTCTTGGGGACCAGTGAACACTGAAGCTTTCTTT.

This clonotype has a count of ten or more. The chain has TRBV29-1 and TRBJ2-7; D is perhaps TRBD1 (6 bases). The V and J ends lost 1 base and 5 bases respectively, with 15 bases between them. The CDR3 totals 14 residues. CDR1 is SQVTM, CDR2 ANQGSEA, per germline. The CDR3 nucleotides read TGCAGCGTTGAAGGCTCAGGGGATCTGAACGAGCAGTACTTC. Its protein is CSVEGSGDLNEQYF.

The V call is TRBV10-3, the J call TRBJ1-1; weak D call: TRBD1 (5 bases). CDR3 size: 14 residues. V lost 10 bases to trimming and J lost 4 bases, with 19 bases between them. Germline CDR1 and CDR2: ENHRY and SYGVKD. The CDR3 DNA follows: TGTGCCACCCGGATTGGGGACCCGGGCACTGAAGCTTTCTTT. Translating it yields CATRIGDPGTEAFF.

The genes are TRBV12-3 or TRBV12-4 and TRBJ1-5; 9 bases fit TRBD1. CDR3 length: 15 amino acids. The J segment lost 4 bases and the V segment lost 5 bases, leaving 6 bases of the junction unmatched. CDR3 sequence: CASSPQQGANQPQHF. In nucleotides, the CDR3 is TGTGCCAGCAGTCCCCAACAGGGGGCTAATCAGCCCCAGCATTTT.

This clonotype has ten or more counts. This sequence joins TRBV5-5 and TRBJ2-5; TRBD1 or TRBD2 may be the D gene (6 bases each). V dropped 0 bases and J dropped 0 bases, with 9 bases sitting between them. This CDR3 is 15 amino acids long. In germline, CDR1 is SGHKS, CDR2 YYEKEE (reference sequence). The CDR3 bases are TGTGCCAGCAGCTTGGGCGGGACATACCAAGAGACCCAGTACTTC. Amino acids: CASSLGGTYQETQYF.

This clonotype came up many times. This chain connects TRBV7-2 to TRBJ2-1; 12 nucleotides agree with TRBD2. J was trimmed by 12 bases and V by 4 bases; bases with no gene match: 13. This CDR3 comprises 16 residues. The germline V gene encodes CDR1 SGHTA and CDR2 FQGNSA. This chain's CDR3 is CASSSSGGALVSGQFF. CDR3 DNA sequence: TGTGCCAGCAGCTCTAGCGGGGGGGCCCTTGTGAGCGGGCAGTTCTTC.

This clonotype was picked up many times. This chain links TRBV7-9 with TRBJ1-5; D is ambiguous. The CDR3 covers 14 residues. Trimming stripped 1 base from V and 4 bases from J, with 8 bases between. Germline-derived CDR1 and CDR2 are SEHNR and FQNEAQ (reference sequence). Here the CDR3 DNA reads TGTGCCAGCAGCTTAGTTTCGGATAATCAGCCCCAGCATTTT. This gives the protein CASSLVSDNQPQHF.

The sample holds many counts of this clonotype. CDR3 in DNA: TGTGCCACGGGGAGGGATAGCAATCAGCCCCAGCATTTT. It specifies CATGRDSNQPQHF. The genes are TRBV12-3 or TRBV12-4 and TRBJ1-5; D uncertain. With 10 bases removed from V and 0 bases from J, the gap between germline ends came to 10 bases. The length of the CDR3 is 13 residues.